Each of the 30 T cell receptor beta chains below was sequenced from the same sample in a study of CD8 T cells in Susac syndrome. RNA, at about 0.45 to 1 ug, was reverse transcribed with random hexamers. Each CDR3 protein gets one entry after TCRdb re-called the immunoSEQ multiplex PCR reads with MiXCR. The profile shows some 300,000 distinct CDR3 sequences, about 82% of them singletons. The sample taken for sequencing was CD8+ T cells from PBMCs. The receptors here all came from a human donor with multiple sclerosis.

The chain is built from TRBV7-9 and TRBJ2-5; TRBD2 aligns across 13 bases. Germline CDR1 and CDR2: SEHNR and FQNEAQ (reference sequence). The ends lost 4 bases at V and 2 bases at J; junction bases unmatched: 4. This CDR3 is built from 16 residues. CDR3 nucleotides: TGTGCCAGCAGCTCCTGGGGACTAGCGGGACAAGAGACCCAGTACTTC. Translation gives CASSSWGLAGQETQYF.

The gene calls are TRBV27 and TRBJ2-3; D is perhaps TRBD1 (6 bases). Germline loops: CDR1 MNHEY, CDR2 SMNVEV (reference sequence). Trimming took off 7 bases at V and 4 bases at J, with 18 bases between the two ends. This CDR3 is built from 15 residues. CDR3 bases: TGTGCCAGCACCTTTATCGGAACAGGGTCAGATACGCAGTATTTT. Translation: CASTFIGTGSDTQYF.

V is TRBV25-1 and J is TRBJ1-1; no definite D call. This CDR3 is built from 17 residues. Germline loops: CDR1 MGHDK, CDR2 SYGVNS. The germline V and J ends were trimmed by 0 bases and 1 base, with 15 bases remaining between them. CDR3 DNA sequence: TGTGCCAGCAGTGAATATCTTTCCCTAACTGCGAACACTGAAGCTTTCTTT. The encoded protein is CASSEYLSLTANTEAFF.

This clonotype was recorded once. The V gene is TRBV28, the J gene TRBJ2-7; a possible D gene is TRBD2 (6 bases). V gave up 6 bases and J gave up 6 bases, with 21 bases separating them. Germline CDR1 reads MDHEN; CDR2 reads SYDVKM. The CDR3 loop spans 15 amino acids. The DNA for the CDR3 is TGTGCCAGCAGACACGACCTCTTGCGGGGAGGCGAGCAGTACTTC. Translated: CASRHDLLRGGEQYF.

The chain couples TRBV20-1 to TRBJ2-7; the match to TRBD2 covers 8 bases. The CDR3 is made up of 14 amino acids. The V segment lost 5 bases and the J segment 3 bases; nucleotides outside the gene matches: 9. Per germline, CDR1 DFQATT and CDR2 SNEGSKA (reference sequence). The CDR3 DNA sequence: TGCAGTGCTTCCCTCGGGAGGGCTATCTACGAGCAGTACTTC. Residues: CSASLGRAIYEQYF.

Notes on this clonotype: An end of the junction does not agree with germline; a read error may underlie this. This chain joins TRBV13 and TRBJ2-3; TRBD2 agrees at 11 bases. Germline CDR1 and CDR2: PRHDT and FYEKMQ (reference sequence). CDR3 length: 16 residues. The CDR3 nucleotides read TGTGCCAGCAGCCCGACTAGCGGGAAGTATGCAGATACGCAGTTTTTT. Residues: CASSPTSGKYADTQFF.

CDR3 coding DNA: TGCGCCAGCAGCTTCGGCCAGTCCGGCAATGAGCAGTTCTTC. It is translated as CASSFGQSGNEQFF. V and J are TRBV5-1 and TRBJ2-1; D gene unclear. CDR1 SGHRS and CDR2 YFSETQ come from the germline V gene. V was clipped by 2 bases and J by 6 bases, with 12 bases between them. The CDR3 extends over 14 amino acids.

The chain uses TRBV5-6 and TRBJ1-1; D remains unclear. CDR1 SGHDT and CDR2 YYEEEE come from the germline V gene. The CDR3 spans 14 residues. V was trimmed by 2 bases and J by 3 bases, leaving 11 bases between them. The CDR3 sequence is CASSLRVQDTEAFF. The CDR3, as DNA: TGTGCCAGCAGCTTAAGGGTGCAAGACACTGAAGCTTTCTTT.

The count of this clonotype is one. The chain carries TRBV9 and TRBJ2-1; 7 bases are a match to TRBD2. The ends lost 0 bases at V and 3 bases at J; junction bases unmatched: 6. Germline V CDR1 and CDR2: SGDLS, YYNGEE. The CDR3 is 16 residues long. The CDR3 protein is CASSVATTSIYNEQFF. As DNA, the CDR3 is TGTGCCAGCAGCGTAGCTACGACTAGCATCTACAATGAGCAGTTCTTC.

The chain recombines TRBV6-5 with TRBJ1-3, with no clear D. The germline V gene encodes CDR1 MNHEY and CDR2 SVGAGI. V was trimmed by 0 bases and J by 1 base, leaving 4 bases between them. This CDR3 has 14 residues. CDR3 loop: CASSYSESGNTIYF. Written as DNA, the CDR3 is TGTGCCAGCAGTTACTCAGAGTCTGGAAACACCATATATTTT.

The rearrangement links TRBV19 to TRBJ2-1; 11 nucleotides agree with TRBD2. The CDR3 contains 17 residues. V gave up 2 bases and J gave up 9 bases; unmatched junction bases: 12. Germline CDR1 reads LNHDA; CDR2 reads SQIVND (reference sequence). CDR3 nucleotides: TGTGCCAGTAGTATAATAACTAGCGGGAGTCGGGTGGCTGAGCAGTTCTTC. The encoded protein is CASSIITSGSRVAEQFF.

V usage is TRBV4-3 and J usage is TRBJ2-7; 7 bases map to TRBD2. The CDR3 extends over 15 amino acids. The germline V gene has CDR1 LGHNA and CDR2 YSLEER. J lost 3 bases, V lost 0 bases, and 5 bases had no gene match. Here the CDR3 reads CASSQERGGSYEQYF. DNA of the CDR3: TGCGCCAGCAGCCAAGAAAGGGGCGGGAGCTACGAGCAGTACTTC.

The chain employs TRBV19 and TRBJ2-1, with TRBD2 matching over 8 bases. V lost 4 bases to trimming and J lost 6 bases; unmatched junction nucleotides: 5. The CDR3 contains 14 residues. Per the germline V gene, CDR1 is LNHDA and CDR2 is SQIVND (reference sequence). The chain's CDR3 is CASSTSSGPNEQFF. CDR3 bases: TGTGCCAGTAGTACCTCTAGCGGGCCCAATGAGCAGTTCTTC.

This rearrangement joins TRBV7-8 to TRBJ1-1, with D hard to call. Germline values: CDR1 SGHVS, CDR2 FQNEAQ. V lost 5 bases and J 4 bases, leaving 14 bases between the germline ends. This CDR3 contains 14 residues. In nucleotides, the CDR3 is TGTGCCAGCAGCCCCCCGGAAGAGGTCACTGAAGCTTTCTTT. Translating gives CASSPPEEVTEAFF.

The chain employs TRBV12-2 and TRBJ1-1. TRBV12-2 is marked as a pseudogene. The CDR3 is made up of 15 amino acids. The CDR3, as DNA: TGTGCAAGTCGCTTAATGAGCGCAGGGAACACTGAAGCTTTCTTT. Translation: CASRLMSAGNTEAFF.

The V and J genes are TRBV7-9 and TRBJ2-1; D gene unclear. The germline V and J ends were trimmed by 5 bases and 0 bases, with 11 bases remaining between them. Per germline, CDR1 SEHNR and CDR2 FQNEAQ (reference sequence). The CDR3 contains 15 residues. CDR3 nucleotides: TGTGCCAGCAGCCCCTGGAGCCGCTCCTACAATGAGCAGTTCTTC. Translating gives CASSPWSRSYNEQFF.

The chain joins TRBV6-6 to TRBJ2-7; D is ambiguous. With 10 bases removed from V and 9 bases from J, the gap between germline ends came to 13 bases. Germline CDR1 MNHNY, CDR2 SVGAGI (reference sequence). The CDR3 is 10 residues long. CDR3 coding DNA: TGTGCCACCTATAACTTCCGGCAGTACTTC. Protein sequence: CATYNFRQYF.

The chain couples TRBV7-2 to TRBJ2-7, with D perhaps TRBD2 (6 bases). CDR3 length: 16 amino acids. In germline, CDR1 is SGHTA, CDR2 FQGNSA. The V end was cut by 1 base, the J end by 3 bases, with 16 bases between. CDR3 in DNA: TGTGCCAGCAGCTTAGTTTTTAGGACTATCAACTACGAGCAGTACTTC. Protein sequence: CASSLVFRTINYEQYF.

This clonotype came up once. The V call is TRBV5-6, the J call TRBJ2-1; D is possibly TRBD1 (5 bases). CDR1 and CDR2 from the germline V gene are SGHDT and YYEEEE. This CDR3 has 14 amino acids. V was clipped by 3 bases and J by 4 bases, with 11 bases between them. The CDR3 loop reads CASSWGRQYNEQFF. The CDR3 DNA sequence: TGTGCCAGCAGCTGGGGCCGACAGTACAATGAGCAGTTCTTC.

This clonotype has only a few counts. The chain couples TRBV28 to TRBJ2-7; D is ambiguous. The CDR3 is 13 residues long. V lost 2 bases and J 3 bases, leaving 8 bases between the germline ends. Germline CDR1 and CDR2: MDHEN and SYDVKM. CDR3 amino acids: CASSLAKGYEQYF. The CDR3, as DNA: TGTGCCAGCAGTTTAGCGAAAGGCTACGAGCAGTACTTC.

This chain's CDR3 is CASSYSSRDTGNTIYF. The DNA of the CDR3 is TGTGCCAGCAGTTACTCTTCTCGGGACACTGGAAACACCATATATTTT. V gene TRBV6-5 combines with J gene TRBJ1-3; D may be TRBD1 (6 bases). V lost 0 bases to trimming and J lost 2 bases, with 11 bases between them. This CDR3 has 16 amino acids. Germline V gene lookup returns CDR1 MNHEY and CDR2 SVGAGI.

This rearrangement joins TRBV4-1 to TRBJ1-5; D uncertain. The V and J ends lost 4 bases and 0 bases respectively, with 7 bases between them. Germline V gene sequence: CDR1 MGHRA, CDR2 YSYEKL. This CDR3 has 14 amino acids. In nucleotides, the CDR3 is TGCGCCAGCAGCCTCGAACTTAGCAATCAGCCCCAGCATTTT. Its translation is CASSLELSNQPQHF.

This sequence joins TRBV4-3 and TRBJ2-3; D is undetermined. The V gene's germline CDR1 is LGHNA and CDR2 YSLEER. CDR3 length: 12 amino acids. V lost 0 bases and J lost 5, with 3 bases in between. DNA of the CDR3: TGCGCCAGCAGCCAAGATAAAGATACGCAGTATTTT. Its translation: CASSQDKDTQYF.

V and J are TRBV10-2 and TRBJ2-2; a weak D match, TRBD2 (5 bases). CDR3 length: 14 amino acids. With 3 bases removed from V and 7 bases from J, the gap between germline ends came to 12 bases. Germline lookup yields CDR1 WSHSY and CDR2 SAAADI. The CDR3 sequence: CASSDRLAGGELFF. CDR3 DNA sequence: TGCGCCAGCAGTGATCGCCTAGCAGGCGGGGAGCTGTTTTTT.

This clonotype was counted a single time. The gene calls are TRBV3-1 and TRBJ1-3; D gene ambiguous. Germline values: CDR1 LGHDT, CDR2 YNNKEL (reference sequence). The CDR3 covers 17 residues. V lost 0 bases and J 0 bases, leaving 12 bases between the germline ends. The CDR3 DNA reads as TGTGCCAGCAGCCAAGATGCGGCCACCTACTCTGGAAACACCATATATTTT. Translated: CASSQDAATYSGNTIYF. The variable domain in full, with the rest retrieved from reference TRBV3-1 and TRBJ1-3, is DTAVSQTPKYLVTQMGNDKSIKCEQNLGHDTMYWYKQDSKKFLKIMFSYNNKELIINETVPNRFSPKSPDKAHLNLHINSLELGDSAVYFCASSQDAATYSGNTIYFGEGSWLTVV.

The rearrangement joins TRBV28 to TRBJ1-5, with D unresolved. CDR3 length: 14 amino acids. Trimming left V 1 base short and J 9 bases short, with 13 bases between. CDR1 and CDR2 (germline): MDHEN, SYDVKM. The CDR3: CASSLSNTHMPQHF. The CDR3 bases are TGTGCCAGCAGTTTATCTAACACCCATATGCCCCAGCATTTT.

J is TRBJ2-7 and V is TRBV20-1; D ambiguous. Looked up from germline, CDR1 is DFQATT and CDR2 is SNEGSKA (reference sequence). With 6 bases removed from V and 2 bases from J, the gap between germline ends came to 14 bases. There are 13 residues in the CDR3. The CDR3 spells CSASPAKAYEQYF. The CDR3 coding sequence is TGCAGTGCCTCCCCGGCCAAAGCCTACGAGCAGTACTTC.

This chain uses TRBV7-2 with TRBJ2-1; D gene unclear. CDR3 size: 15 residues. Germline V gene sequence: CDR1 SGHTA, CDR2 FQGNSA. Trimming cost V 8 bases and J 5 bases, with 19 bases left between them. The CDR3 sequence: CASAYLRGENNEQFF. CDR3 coding DNA: TGTGCCAGCGCATACCTCCGCGGCGAAAACAATGAGCAGTTCTTC.

The V gene is TRBV6-1, the J gene TRBJ2-5; D possibly corresponds to TRBD2 (6 bases). The V gene's germline CDR1 is MNHNS and CDR2 SASEGT. The CDR3 loop spans 17 amino acids. V was pared by 2 bases and J by 4 bases, with 20 bases between. In DNA form, the CDR3 reads TGTGCCAGCAGTGAATTGGAGGGGAGGATATACGGAGAGACCCAGTACTTC. Its translation is CASSELEGRIYGETQYF.

The rearrangement links TRBV6-2 or TRBV6-3 to TRBJ2-5, with a possible D match to TRBD1 (6 bases). The CDR3 is made up of 15 amino acids. V was cut by 0 bases and J by 5 bases, with 13 bases left in between. Germline lookup yields CDR1 MNHEY and CDR2 SVGEGT. CDR3 sequence: CASSYSCYRVETQYF. The CDR3, as DNA: TGTGCCAGCAGTTACTCATGTTACAGGGTTGAGACCCAGTACTTC.